The following is a TCR beta chain sequence with its context. Its antigen remains unidentified. The CDR3 has 13 amino acids, counting the end cysteine and phenylalanine. No DNA is listed. From a lookup of the germline V gene, CDR1 and CDR2 are SGHTS and YDEGEE. A commercial ELISA kit detecting HCMV-specific IgG in serum was used to determine HCMV serostatus. Peripheral blood mononuclear cells were isolated from blood by Ficoll density gradient centrifugation. The data were taken from a study of T cells expressing NK-cell markers (dated by TCRdb to 2020 to 2022). Background on the whole study: Three sorted T-cell subsets (CD3+CD56+NKG2C+, CD3+CD56+NKG2C- and CD3+CD56-NKG2C+) from 7 to 9 donors had their TCR beta-chain repertoires profiled. Seven of the eight sequenced donors were HCMV-seropositive and one was HCMV-seronegative. The eight sequenced donors were randomly selected healthy volunteers, three men and five women. The libraries were sequenced on Illumina HiSeq 2000/2500, MiSeq or NextSeq, producing 2 x 150 bp reads.

Here is what the overall study found, with its caveats: Whether the expanded NKG2C-expressing T cell clones were specific for HCMV antigens was left unclear. Those dominant clonotypes were again the most abundant among CD3+CD56-NKG2C+ cells in a few donors, at roughly 28.3-65%. For over five donors, the dominant CD3+CD56+NKG2C+ clonotypes were among the top 10 CD8+ clonotypes and accounted for roughly 1.0-8% of CD8+ T cells.

Reads for this sample came from an Illumina HiSeq 2000. 5'RACE template switching, by which a universal primer site and unique molecular identifiers were added, was used to make TCR beta cDNA libraries. Priming for cDNA synthesis came from the TCR beta constant segment, and two successive PCR amplification steps followed. In the original analysis: MIGEC handled demultiplexing of the reads and grouping by UMI, while MiTCR was used to assemble and quantify clonotypes. To exclude erroneous sequences, only TCR cDNA sequences supported by at least two reads were retained. Downstream repertoire analysis used the tcR package, and clonotypes were matched across fractions by CDR3 nucleotide sequence plus V segment. Antigen specificity was annotated against VDJdb with VDJmatch, allowing one amino acid substitution in CDR3. TCRdb reprocessed the reads into one record per CDR3 protein sequence, lacking DNA. The V and J calls and clone size come from TCRdb's table, not from the authors' own analysis. The sample's own table lists a few hundred thousand distinct CDR3 sequences. Jointly, the top ten make up approximately 1.5% of the sample.

This clonotype originated in a woman aged 45-60 years in good health. Donor details come from another sample of the same person, matched by shared clones. The sequenced sample was blood T cells: a sorted CD56 or NKG2C T cell subset, CD4+ or CD8+ T cells, or bulk PBMC T cells (not recorded which). The rearrangement joined TRBV5-8 to TRBJ2-2. The CDR3 protein: CASSLVATGELFF. The entire variable domain, with the stretches around the CDR3 drawn from the reference TRBV5-8 and TRBJ2-2 proteins, is EAGVTQSPTHLIKTRGQQATLRCSPISGHTSVYWYQQALGLGLQFLLWYDEGEERNRGNFPPRFSGRQFPNYSSELNVNALELEDSALYLCASSLVATGELFFGEGSRLTVL.